The clone carrying this T cell receptor beta chain was picked up one time. Antigen specificity is unknown. Both 60 Vbeta primers and 13 Jbeta primers went into the PCR. Per the authors' pipeline: Later, an analysis found roughly 80 million unique TCR beta chains, and 8.5 million to 12 million of these were shared. Assay: immunoSEQ multiplex PCR; the TCRdb copy retains only in-frame clones and omits some. The V and J calls and clone size are taken from that table; D and trimming were inferred from the DNA. This sample has 140,000 to 150,000 clones, with 80% to 90% found just once. The data were obtained in a study of cytomegalovirus exposure and HLA in healthy donors. Study results and limitations: Some TCR beta chains (about 180 of them) were listed as cytomegalovirus-associated. Previously analyzed data showed that most TCR beta V segments were productive at a frequency of about 87% or about 30%. TCR beta V- and J-gene trimming was later associated with a missense DCLRE1C variant.

Germline CDR1 and CDR2: SNHLY and FYNNEI. V lost 3 bases and J lost 3; bases outside the gene matches: 8. The CDR3 spans 16 residues. This sequence was found in a boy younger than 10 in good health and CMV-seronegative. This chain joins TRBV2 and TRBJ1-2, with 9 positions matching TRBD1. Specimen: PBMCs. CDR3 residues: CASSDLTGGKDYGYTF. The DNA for the CDR3 is TGTGCCAGCAGTGACCTGACAGGGGGAAAGGACTATGGCTACACCTTC.